Below are 25 T cell receptor beta chains sequenced from a single sample in a study of shared clonotypes between healthy human individuals. TCRdb keeps only in-frame clones here, not all; method: immunoSEQ multiplex PCR. The sample lists more than 900,000 clones; 75% to 80% were seen once. The sequencing input was memory CD4+ T cells from PBMCs. The subset is: CD45RA-negative fraction. The receptors shown here come from a man younger than 30 in good health. Some clones in this sample may be carry-over from other donors' samples.

This clone appeared a few times. It may be a read error: a sequence one base away is much more abundant. V and J are TRBV14 and TRBJ1-5, with no clear D. Germline loops: CDR1 SGHDN, CDR2 FVKESK. The CDR3 extends over 13 amino acids. Trimming pared 4 bases from V and 6 bases from J, leaving 10 bases between. The CDR3 protein is CASSLEGSQPQHF. In DNA form, the CDR3 reads TGTGCCAGCAGCCTCGAGGGCAGTCAGCCCCAGCATTTT.

This chain uses TRBV7-3 with TRBJ2-1; D unclear. Trimming left V 3 bases short and J 5 bases short, with 5 bases between. This CDR3 comprises 12 residues. Germline lookup yields CDR1 SGHTA and CDR2 FQGTGA. The CDR3 nucleotides are TGTGCCAGCAGCTTTCTAGACAATGAGCAGTTCTTC. This codes for CASSFLDNEQFF.

In regard to this clone: A much larger clone differs from this one at a single base, so this may be a read error. This sample also contains other DNA sequences that code for the same CDR3. The chain recombines TRBV28 with TRBJ1-2, with TRBD1 matching over 8 bases. Germline V gene sequence: CDR1 MDHEN, CDR2 SYDVKM. This CDR3 is built from 13 residues. CDR3 amino acids: CASSPDRVHGYTF. CDR3 DNA: TGCGCCAGCAGCCCGGACAGGGTCCATGGCTACACCTTC.

This clone was seen more than once but under ten times. A much more abundant neighbour one base away suggests this may be a read error. Other DNA sequences from this sample encode an identical CDR3 as well. The chain uses TRBV4-1 and TRBJ2-5; the D is unclear. This CDR3 contains 15 residues. Germline V gene data show CDR1 as MGHRA and CDR2 as YSYEKL. The V end lost 1 base, the J end lost 4 bases, and 13 bases lay between the germline ends. In DNA, the CDR3 is TGCGCCAGCAGCCAAGTAGGACCTTTCTCAGAGACCCAGTACTTC. Protein: CASSQVGPFSETQYF.

J is TRBJ1-1 and V is TRBV6-5, with D possibly TRBD1 on 5 matching bases. V lost 6 bases, J lost 0 bases, and 11 bases lay in between. The CDR3 consists of 14 residues. From germline, CDR1 is MNHEY and CDR2 SVGAGI. As DNA, the CDR3 is TGTGCCAGCAGGCAGGGATTGATGAACACTGAAGCTTTCTTT. Translation gives CASRQGLMNTEAFF.

The chain combines TRBV5-6 with TRBJ2-5; TRBD2 aligns across 11 bases. The V gene end was trimmed by 1 base and the J gene end by 0 bases; junction bases not matched to a gene: 8. Germline CDR1 and CDR2: SGHDT and YYEEEE. The CDR3 has 18 amino acids. CDR3 sequence: CASSLPGLADEYQETQYF. CDR3 nucleotide sequence: TGTGCCAGCAGCTTGCCGGGACTAGCGGATGAGTACCAAGAGACCCAGTACTTC.

This chain links TRBV28 with TRBJ2-1, with TRBD1 as a possible D gene (7 bases). The CDR3 length is 16 residues. V lost 6 bases to trimming and J lost 3 bases, with 18 bases between them. Looked up from germline, CDR1 is MDHEN and CDR2 is SYDVKM. This CDR3 is CASSPTDQGGYNEQFF. The CDR3, as DNA: TGTGCCAGCAGCCCTACGGACCAGGGGGGCTACAATGAGCAGTTCTTC. Filled out from reference TRBV28 and TRBJ2-1, the complete variable domain reads DVKVTQSSRYLVKRTGEKVFLECVQDMDHENMFWYRQDPGLGLRLIYFSYDVKMKEKGDIPEGYSVSREKKERFSLILESASTNQTSMYLCASSPTDQGGYNEQFFGPGTRLTVL.

The table lists this clone with a few counts. V is TRBV20-1 and J is TRBJ1-1, with unresolved D. V lost 3 bases and J 11 bases, leaving 13 bases between the germline ends. The CDR3 loop spans 11 amino acids. Germline V gene data show CDR1 as DFQATT and CDR2 as SNEGSKA (reference sequence). DNA for the CDR3: TGCAGTGCTAGGGGAAGGCTGAACGCTTTCTTT. This gives the protein CSARGRLNAFF.

This rearrangement joins TRBV6-5 to TRBJ2-1; 7 nucleotides agree with TRBD2. CDR1 and CDR2 from the germline V gene are MNHEY and SVGAGI. The V and J ends lost 8 bases and 3 bases, in that order; junction bases with no gene match: 10. This CDR3 has 15 amino acids. The CDR3 DNA sequence: TGTGCCAGCCGGACGCGGGAGACCGTCTACAATGAGCAGTTCTTC. Its protein is CASRTRETVYNEQFF.

V usage is TRBV9 and J usage is TRBJ2-1, with D possibly TRBD2 on 6 matching bases. V lost 0 bases to trimming and J lost 0 bases, with 10 bases between them. The CDR3 totals 16 residues. CDR1 is SGDLS and CDR2 is YYNGEE in the germline V gene. In DNA form, the CDR3 reads TGTGCCAGCAGCGTAGGCGGGGTGAGCTCCTACAATGAGCAGTTCTTC. Translation: CASSVGGVSSYNEQFF. The complete variable domain, with remaining parts taken from reference TRBV9 and TRBJ2-1, reads DSGVTQTPKHLITATGQRVTLRCSPRSGDLSVYWYQQSLDQGLQFLIQYYNGEERAKGNILERFSAQQFPDLHSELNLSSLELGDSALYFCASSVGGVSSYNEQFFGPGTRLTVL.

This clone was picked up a small number of times. V is TRBV12-5 and J is TRBJ2-5; D is unresolved. The J call may not be correct, given that the DNA end is closer to TRBJ2-7. The CDR3 has 11 amino acids. Germline CDR1 LGHNT, CDR2 FRNRAP. The CDR3 DNA follows: TGTGCTAGTGGTCGCTTGGGCGAGCAGTACTTC. Amino acids: CASGRLGEQYF.

J is TRBJ1-1 and V is TRBV5-8; 7 positions match TRBD1. The V gene end was trimmed by 3 bases and the J gene end by 14 bases; junction bases not matched to a gene: 16. CDR3 length equals 14 residues. Germline lookup yields CDR1 SGHTS and CDR2 YDEGEE. CDR3 loop: CASSWTDRSGGLFF. Here the CDR3 DNA reads TGTGCCAGCAGCTGGACGGACAGGTCGGGAGGTTTATTCTTT. The variable domain in full, completed from reference TRBV5-8 and TRBJ1-1, reads EAGVTQSPTHLIKTRGQQATLRCSPISGHTSVYWYQQALGLGLQFLLWYDEGEERNRGNFPPRFSGRQFPNYSSELNVNALELEDSALYLCASSWTDRSGGLFFGQGTRLTVV.

This chain joins TRBV6-6 and TRBJ2-4; D is possibly TRBD1 or TRBD2 (5 bases each). This CDR3 contains 16 residues. The germline gives CDR1 MNHNY, CDR2 SVGAGI (reference sequence). V dropped 4 bases and J dropped 0 bases, with 13 bases sitting between them. The CDR3 DNA sequence: TGTGCCAGCAGTTTATTAGCCGGGACAGCCAAAAACATTCAGTACTTC. Amino acids: CASSLLAGTAKNIQYF.

This clone is a singleton in its sample. The chain links TRBV29-1 to TRBJ2-5; possible D gene TRBD1, 6 bases. The CDR3 runs to 12 residues. CDR1 is SQVTM, CDR2 ANQGSEA, per germline. The V end was cut by 5 bases, the J end by 4 bases, with 11 bases between. The CDR3 coding sequence is TGCAGCGTTTATTCAGGGGCAGAGACCCAGTACTTC. It specifies CSVYSGAETQYF.

The chain carries TRBV4-2 and TRBJ2-7; tentatively, D is TRBD2 (7 bases). The CDR3 runs 20 residues. The V gene's germline CDR1 is LGHNA and CDR2 YNFKEQ. Trimming stripped 1 base from V and 1 base from J, with 26 bases between. CDR3 coding DNA: TGTGCCAGCAGCCAAGGACTCGAGGGGGAGGGCCCACTTTTATCCTACGAGCAGTACTTC. Protein: CASSQGLEGEGPLLSYEQYF.

A remark on this clone: The CDR3 does not end in the conserved phenylalanine or tryptophan, so this is likely a read error. Because the CDR3's place on the DNA is in doubt, the DNA is left out and the CDR3 is given as listed by TCRdb. The chain is built from TRBV11-2 and TRBJ2-7; the D call TRBD1 from the table was never checked on the DNA. Germline lookup yields CDR1 SGHAT and CDR2 FQNNGV. Including both end residues, the CDR3 is 13 amino acids long. This CDR3 reads CASSPGTRQARSH.

A note on this clone: This sample also contains other DNA sequences that code for the same CDR3. V is TRBV18 and J is TRBJ1-5, with 7 nucleotides matching TRBD1. The V segment lost 0 bases and the J segment 3 bases; nucleotides outside the gene matches: 2. CDR1 and CDR2 from the germline V gene are KGHSH and LQKENI. The CDR3 has 15 residues. As DNA, the CDR3 is TGTGCCAGCTCACCACCGGAGGGGGCCAATCAGCCCCAGCATTTT. It is translated as CASSPPEGANQPQHF.

The rearrangement links TRBV7-9 to TRBJ2-1; 8 positions agree with TRBD1. Germline V CDR1 and CDR2: SEHNR, FQNEAQ (reference sequence). The CDR3 runs 15 residues. Unmatched junction bases numbered 10, after V lost 3 bases and J lost 9 bases. This CDR3 is CASSFRTGPGSEQFF. CDR3 nucleotides: TGTGCCAGCAGCTTTAGGACAGGGCCCGGGAGTGAGCAGTTCTTC. The full variable domain, its missing parts supplied by reference TRBV7-9 and TRBJ2-1, is DTGVSQNPRHKITKRGQNVTFRCDPISEHNRLYWYRQTLGQGPEFLTYFQNEAQLEKSRLLSDRFSAERPKGSFSTLEIQRTEQGDSAMYLCASSFRTGPGSEQFFGPGTRLTVL.

This clone was observed many times. V is TRBV9 and J is TRBJ1-3; D not resolved. V dropped 0 bases and J dropped 0 bases, with 10 bases sitting between them. The CDR3 has 16 residues. In germline, CDR1 is SGDLS, CDR2 YYNGEE. The CDR3 nucleotides are TGTGCCAGCAGCGTAGGTGAGGTCCTCTCTGGAAACACCATATATTTT. This encodes CASSVGEVLSGNTIYF.

V is TRBV9 and J is TRBJ1-4; maybe TRBD1 (5 bases). Trimming took off 0 bases at V and 8 bases at J, with 11 bases between the two ends. Germline V lookup: CDR1 SGDLS, CDR2 YYNGEE. This CDR3 is built from 14 residues. The CDR3 spells CASSVGGVGEKLFF. The DNA of the CDR3 is TGTGCCAGCAGCGTAGGAGGGGTTGGGGAAAAACTGTTTTTT.

This clone showed up just a few times. This sequence joins TRBV28 and TRBJ2-7; TRBD1 aligns across 7 bases. The CDR3 runs 13 residues. The germline CDR1 and CDR2 sequences are MDHEN and SYDVKM. The trim removed 6 bases at V and 4 bases at J, leaving 6 bases unmatched. The CDR3 loop reads CASSPGRGYEQYF. CDR3 nucleotides: TGTGCCAGCAGCCCTGGCAGGGGGTACGAGCAGTACTTC.

The rearrangement links TRBV11-1 to TRBJ2-7; 10 nucleotides match TRBD1. CDR3 length equals 16 residues. The germline V gene has CDR1 SGHAT and CDR2 FQDESV (reference sequence). Trimming took 2 bases from V and 2 from J; bases not matched to a gene: 6. This chain's CDR3 is CASSLLRDRGPYEQYF. The DNA of the CDR3 is TGTGCCAGCAGCTTACTCCGGGACAGGGGACCCTACGAGCAGTACTTC.

In regard to this clone: A much larger clone differs from this one at a single base, so this may be a read error. This same CDR3 is encoded by further DNA sequences in the sample. The chain employs TRBV4-3 and TRBJ1-1; D not resolved. Trimming removed 0 bases from V and 1 base from J, with 3 bases in between. Germline CDR1 reads LGHNA; CDR2 reads YSLEER. The CDR3 has 13 amino acids. CDR3 in amino acids: CASSQDRNTEAFF. The CDR3 DNA is TGCGCCAGCAGCCAAGACCGGAACACTGAAGCTTTCTTT.

This clone was recorded only once. V gene TRBV25-1 combines with J gene TRBJ2-5, with D possibly TRBD2 on 5 matching bases. V lost 1 base to trimming and J lost 5 bases, with 11 bases between them. The CDR3 contains 14 residues. Germline V gives CDR1 MGHDK, CDR2 SYGVNS. The CDR3 is CASSEWEIKETQYF. The CDR3 coding sequence is TGTGCCAGCAGTGAATGGGAGATCAAGGAGACCCAGTACTTC.

The chain is built from TRBV19 and TRBJ2-7; 12 nucleotides agree with TRBD2. Trimming at V came to 5 bases and at J to 2 bases, leaving 13 bases not matched to a gene. The CDR3 sequence is 18 residues long. Germline CDR1 LNHDA, CDR2 SQIVND (reference sequence). This chain's CDR3 is CASSLWTSGDEITYEQYF. DNA of the CDR3: TGTGCCAGTAGTCTCTGGACTAGCGGGGACGAAATTACCTACGAGCAGTACTTC.